The clone carrying this TCR beta chain was counted only a few times. Its antigen is unknown. TCRdb re-called the reads with MiXCR, one entry per CDR3 protein. Of a few hundred thousand distinct CDR3 sequences listed, 30% to 40% were seen once; the top ten hold roughly 17%. The CDR3 totals 17 residues. The V gene end was trimmed by 5 bases and the J gene end by 4 bases; junction bases not matched to a gene: 12. CDR1 MNHNS and CDR2 SASEGT come from the germline V gene. The entry originates in a study of T cell repertoires in cytomegalovirus infection. Study observations and caveats: There were HLA-C-restricted CMV-specific TCR beta clonotypes dominating the ex vivo response.

The chain has TRBV6-1 and TRBJ1-1; TRBD1 matches at 11 bases. The TCR originated in a human donor in good health (CMV status not recorded). Some clones in this sample may be carry-over from other donors' samples. The source was cultured PBMCs, collected from culture after CMV antigen stimulation. In DNA form, the CDR3 reads TGTGCCAGCAGTCCCTACTCGGGACAGGGGGGTGCCACTGAAGCTTTCTTT. Its protein product is CASSPYSGQGGATEAFF.